Below, one T cell receptor (beta chain) is given with its context. Its target is not known. Profiled with immunoSEQ multiplex PCR; TCRdb holds only in-frame clones, not every one. The repertoire consists of tens of thousands of clones, with about 85% occurring once and the leading ten covering approximately 4.8%. Patients with autoimmune history or systemic immunosuppression were excluded. This record comes from a study of OX40 agonist ivuxolimab in advanced cancers. The V gene's germline CDR1 is SGHVS and CDR2 FQNEAQ. This CDR3 is built from 11 residues. Trimming took 8 bases from V and 7 from J, leaving 8 bases between them. Study observations and caveats: Among T cells, CD8+ cells averaged more expanded clones than CD4+ cells. The expanded peripheral T cells' antigen specificity was not determined.

This TCR was recovered from an adult with an advanced solid tumor such as melanoma, head and neck, liver or kidney cancer. The chain joins TRBV7-8 to TRBJ2-2; no clear D. Material: CD4+ or CD8+ T cells sorted from blood, obtained in a trial of the OX40 agonist ivuxolimab. CDR3 residues: CASRNLGELFF. As DNA, the CDR3 is TGTGCCAGCCGCAATCTCGGGGAGCTGTTTTTT. The variable domain in full, with the rest retrieved from reference TRBV7-8 and TRBJ2-2, is GAGVSQSPRYKVAKRGQDVALRCDPISGHVSLFWYQQALGQGPEFLTYFQNEAQLDKSGLPSDRFFAERPEGSVSTLKIQRTQQEDSAVYLCASRNLGELFFGEGSRLTVL.